This T cell receptor beta chain is from a study of T cell changes during pregnancy in multiple sclerosis. The method was immunoSEQ multiplex PCR; TCRdb's version includes in-frame clones alone and lacks a portion of them. The sample lists tens of thousands of clones, roughly 92% occurring once. CDR1 SGHTA and CDR2 FQGTGA come from the germline V gene. CDR3 length equals 17 residues. V was pared by 0 bases and J by 10 bases, with 10 bases of the junction left unmatched. The material was peripheral blood, obtained in the third trimester of pregnancy. This receptor was taken from a female donor in good health, enrolled as a control in a pregnancy study. This rearrangement joins TRBV7-3 to TRBJ2-1, with TRBD2 matching 12 bases. CDR3 residues: CASSLTPQLAGGREQFF. CDR3 nucleotides: TGTGCCAGCAGCTTAACCCCACAACTAGCGGGAGGCAGAGAGCAGTTCTTC.